The 21 T cell receptor beta chains listed next were all sequenced from one sample in a study of vaccination effects on CD4 cells after COVID-19. TCRdb keeps only in-frame clones here, not all; method: immunoSEQ multiplex PCR. The data contain 67,000 or so clones, around 76% of them singletons. The antigens for these receptors are not known. Before sequencing took place, the ViraFEST assay used viral peptide pools to expand antigen-specific CD4+ T cells. Cells that had been cultured for 10 days were the source of isolated CD4+ T cells. People in the vaccine group had not been infected with SARS-CoV-2 before, and their nucleocapsid antibodies were negative. The sample was CD4+ T cells from PBMCs cultured with HCoV-OC43 spike peptides, taken before COVID-19 vaccination. Subset reported: HCoV-OC43 spike overlapping peptide pool stimulation. All receptors derive from a human donor who received a COVID-19 vaccine.

CDR3 coding DNA: TGTGCCAGCAGACTAGACAGGGGGGACGAAAAACTGTTTTTT. Translated: CASRLDRGDEKLFF. V and J are TRBV7-9 and TRBJ1-4, with 9 bases fitting TRBD1. The CDR3 runs to 14 residues. CDR1 SEHNR and CDR2 FQNEAQ come from the germline V gene (reference sequence). The V gene end was trimmed by 6 bases and the J gene end by 8 bases; junction bases not matched to a gene: 7. The full variable domain, completed using reference TRBV7-9 and TRBJ1-4, is DTGVSQNPRHKITKRGQNVTFRCDPISEHNRLYWYRQTLGQGPEFLTYFQNEAQLEKSRLLSDRFSAERPKGSFSTLEIQRTEQGDSAMYLCASRLDRGDEKLFFGSGTQLSVL.

J is TRBJ2-3 and V is TRBV3-1 (or the pseudogene TRBV3-2); the D is unclear. This CDR3 region has 13 residues. Germline V lookup: CDR1 LGHDT, CDR2 YNNKEL (reference sequence). Trimming stripped 2 bases from V and 9 bases from J, with 12 bases between. The chain's CDR3 is CASSQPPSETQYF. The CDR3 DNA is TGTGCCAGCAGCCAACCCCCCTCTGAGACGCAGTATTTT.

The chain has TRBV10-1 and TRBJ1-5; maybe TRBD1 (5 bases). With 3 bases removed from V and 3 bases from J, the gap between germline ends came to 9 bases. The CDR3 sequence is 14 residues long. CDR1 is WNHNN, CDR2 SYGVQD, per germline (reference sequence). CDR3 nucleotide sequence: TGCGCCAGCAGTGAACACAGGACCAATCAGCCCCAGCATTTT. Protein product: CASSEHRTNQPQHF.

The CDR3 DNA is TGTGCCAGTAGTCCCCGGGGCTCTGGGGCCAACGTCCTGACTTTC. Amino acids: CASSPRGSGANVLTF. The chain recombines TRBV19 with TRBJ2-6, with a tentative D call TRBD2 (5 bases). The V and J ends lost 5 bases and 0 bases respectively, with 8 bases between them. Germline CDR1 LNHDA, CDR2 SQIVND (reference sequence). The CDR3 has 15 amino acids.

The chain links TRBV15 to TRBJ2-2, with D uncertain. The CDR3 has 15 amino acids. Germline V gene data show CDR1 as LNHNV and CDR2 as YYDKDF (reference sequence). V was shortened by 1 base and J by 0 bases, with 6 bases between the two germline ends. The CDR3 here is CATSRVRTNTGELFF. CDR3 nucleotides: TGTGCCACCAGCAGAGTTAGAACGAACACCGGGGAGCTGTTTTTT. Combining the CDR3 with reference TRBV15 and TRBJ2-2 gives the whole variable domain DAMVIQNPRYQVTQFGKPVTLSCSQTLNHNVMYWYQQKSSQAPKLLFHYYDKDFNNEADTPDNFQSRRPNTSFCFLDIRSPGLGDTAMYLCATSRVRTNTGELFFGEGSRLTVL.

The chain combines TRBV6-6 with TRBJ2-2, with 7 positions matching TRBD1. V was pared by 6 bases and J by 5 bases, with 6 bases of the junction left unmatched. CDR3 length: 14 amino acids. Per germline, CDR1 MNHNY and CDR2 SVGAGI (reference sequence). The DNA of the CDR3 is TGTGCCAGCAGCCGACAGGGCGGGACCGGGGAGCTGTTTTTT. Translating gives CASSRQGGTGELFF.

This clone has more than one count but fewer than ten. This chain uses TRBV6-1 with TRBJ1-2; D uncertain. The CDR3 length is 14 residues. In germline, CDR1 is MNHNS, CDR2 SASEGT. Trimming removed 1 base from V and 7 bases from J, with 13 bases in between. This CDR3 reads CASSEGLSWGGYTF. CDR3 nucleotide sequence: TGTGCCAGCAGTGAAGGCCTTTCTTGGGGTGGCTACACCTTC.

The gene calls are TRBV7-2 and TRBJ2-3; 7 bases agree with TRBD2. The CDR3 is made up of 14 amino acids. Germline assignment: CDR1 SGHTA and CDR2 FQGNSA. V shed 2 bases, J shed 6 bases, and the junction held 5 bases outside the gene matches. Written as DNA, the CDR3 is TGTGCCAGCAGCTTATCAGCGGGGAGGGATACGCAGTATTTT. This codes for CASSLSAGRDTQYF.

This clone has just a few counts. V gene TRBV2 combines with J gene TRBJ1-5; D not resolved. Trimming cost V 5 bases and J 4 bases, with 9 bases left between them. Germline V gene lookup returns CDR1 SNHLY and CDR2 FYNNEI. The CDR3 sequence is 13 residues long. CDR3 protein: CASSFQANQPQHF. The CDR3 DNA follows: TGTGCCAGCAGTTTTCAGGCGAATCAGCCCCAGCATTTT.

The rearrangement uses TRBV18 and TRBJ2-5; D is ambiguous. CDR3 length equals 11 residues. The V end was cut by 6 bases, the J end by 1 base, with 3 bases between. Germline lookup yields CDR1 KGHSH and CDR2 LQKENI. This chain's CDR3 is CASSIQETQYF. For the CDR3, the DNA is TGTGCCAGCTCTATCCAAGAGACCCAGTACTTC.

The chain couples TRBV29-1 to TRBJ1-2; D perhaps matches TRBD1 (5 bases). The CDR3 is 15 residues long. Germline CDR1 reads SQVTM; CDR2 reads ANQGSEA. Trimming shortened V by 4 bases and J by 0 bases, and 15 bases separated the two germline ends. CDR3 amino acids: CSVGQVGTTNYGYTF. The CDR3 nucleotides read TGCAGCGTTGGCCAGGTGGGGACCACTAACTATGGCTACACCTTC.

Only a few counts were recorded for this clone. The rearrangement joins TRBV2 to TRBJ1-5; no reliable D call. The CDR3 is made up of 13 amino acids. The germline CDR1 and CDR2 sequences are SNHLY and FYNNEI. The V and J ends lost 8 bases and 3 bases respectively, with 11 bases between them. The CDR3 loop is CASSRRNNQPQHF. Written as DNA, the CDR3 is TGTGCCAGCTCCCGGCGGAACAATCAGCCCCAGCATTTT.

J is TRBJ1-1 and V is TRBV30, with TRBD1 as a possible D gene (6 bases). Trimming stripped 7 bases from V and 1 base from J, with 16 bases between. CDR1 is GTSNPN and CDR2 is SVGIG in the germline V gene (reference sequence). This CDR3 is 14 amino acids long. The chain's CDR3 is CASYTLQGNTEAFF. The DNA for the CDR3 is TGTGCCTCCTATACGTTACAGGGGAACACTGAAGCTTTCTTT.

The genes are TRBV7-9 and TRBJ1-2, with D uncertain. The V and J ends lost 1 base and 6 bases respectively, with 6 bases between them. This CDR3 has 12 amino acids. Germline-derived CDR1 and CDR2 are SEHNR and FQNEAQ (reference sequence). CDR3 in amino acids: CASSLVQDGYTF. Here the CDR3 DNA reads TGTGCCAGCAGCTTAGTCCAGGATGGCTACACCTTC.

This clone appeared once. This chain uses TRBV30 with TRBJ2-4; D perhaps matches TRBD1 (5 bases). Deletions cut 3 bases from V and 1 base from J, with 10 bases between. The germline gives CDR1 GTSNPN, CDR2 SVGIG (reference sequence). This CDR3 has 14 amino acids. In DNA form, the CDR3 reads TGTGCCTGGAGCCCAGGGATTGCCAAAAACATTCAGTACTTC. Residues: CAWSPGIAKNIQYF.

This clone was observed a single time. The chain combines TRBV19 with TRBJ2-3; 14 bases are shared with TRBD2. CDR1 is LNHDA, CDR2 SQIVND, per germline (reference sequence). The V and J ends lost 6 bases and 4 bases, in that order; junction bases with no gene match: 6. This CDR3 has 16 residues. The CDR3 loop reads CASRMTSGGVPDTQYF. The CDR3 nucleotides are TGTGCCAGTAGGATGACTAGCGGGGGGGTGCCAGATACGCAGTATTTT.

This rearrangement joins TRBV18 to TRBJ1-1; 7 nucleotides line up with TRBD1. J lost 7 bases, V lost 6 bases, and 11 bases had no gene match. Per the germline V gene, CDR1 is KGHSH and CDR2 is LQKENI. The CDR3 length is 14 residues. CDR3 nucleotide sequence: TGTGCCAGCTCGCCGTTCCAGGGGGTCGGTGAAGCTTTCTTT. This gives the protein CASSPFQGVGEAFF. The full variable domain, its missing parts supplied by reference TRBV18 and TRBJ1-1, is NAGVMQNPRHLVRRRGQEARLRCSPMKGHSHVYWYRQLPEEGLKFMVYLQKENIIDESGMPKERFSAEFPKEGPSILRIQQVVRGDSAAYFCASSPFQGVGEAFFGQGTRLTVV.

This chain connects TRBV19 to TRBJ1-1; D is uncertain. The V gene lost 3 bases and the J gene lost 1 base, with 6 bases spanning the gap. CDR3 length: 13 residues. CDR1 is LNHDA, CDR2 SQIVND, per germline (reference sequence). The CDR3 DNA reads as TGTGCCAGTAGTATCCAGTCGAACACTGAAGCTTTCTTT. It codes for CASSIQSNTEAFF.

This clone has only a few counts. V gene TRBV19 combines with J gene TRBJ2-5, with D hard to call. The V gene's germline CDR1 is LNHDA and CDR2 SQIVND (reference sequence). This CDR3 is built from 13 residues. V was pared by 7 bases and J by 3 bases, with 12 bases between. For the CDR3, the DNA is TGTGCCAGTACGAGTACGGGTGAAGAGACCCAGTACTTC. Translation gives CASTSTGEETQYF.

The J gene is TRBJ2-4, the V gene TRBV7-9; 15 bases are a match to TRBD2. Trimming took 5 bases from V and 8 from J; bases not matched to a gene: 10. In germline, CDR1 is SEHNR, CDR2 FQNEAQ (reference sequence). CDR3 length: 17 residues. The CDR3 sequence: CASSPGLAGGRLDIQYF. The CDR3 coding sequence is TGTGCCAGCAGCCCAGGACTAGCGGGGGGGAGGTTGGACATTCAGTACTTC.

The chain combines TRBV19 with TRBJ2-4; 7 bases match TRBD1. The CDR3 length is 14 residues. The V and J ends lost 3 bases and 3 bases, in that order; junction bases with no gene match: 2. Germline V gene sequence: CDR1 LNHDA, CDR2 SQIVND (reference sequence). The CDR3 nucleotides read TGTGCCAGTAGTATGGGACAGAACAAAAACATTCAGTACTTC. This translates into CASSMGQNKNIQYF.